This TCR beta chain was retrieved from a study of cytomegalovirus exposure and HLA in healthy donors. Germline CDR1 reads LNHNV; CDR2 reads YYDKDF (reference sequence). V lost 5 bases and J lost 4, with 15 bases in between. The CDR3 totals 15 residues. With 60 Vbeta and 13 Jbeta primers, the PCR was carried out. Profiling relied on immunoSEQ multiplex PCR, and the TCRdb table lists in-frame clones only, not all of them. The sample consists of about 120,000 clones, 60% to 85% of them appearing once. The sample comprised PBMCs. V usage is TRBV15 and J usage is TRBJ2-1, with D perhaps TRBD1 (6 bases). This clonotype was sampled from a female donor in good health and CMV-seronegative. The CDR3 bases are TGTGCCACCAGCCGGACCCGGACAGAATACAATGAGCAGTTCTTC. This codes for CATSRTRTEYNEQFF.